The 10 T cell receptor beta chains given below trace back to one sample, sequenced in a study of graft-versus-host responses after intestinal transplantation. Their antigen targets remain unknown. Data came from immunoSEQ multiplex PCR; TCRdb stores just in-frame clones and leaves some out. The table lists about 41,000 clones, approximately 96% of them singletons. The specimen was unstimulated CD8+ T cells sorted from spleen or lymph node cells, collected before transplant. These receptors were collected from a human donor who was the organ donor for an intestinal transplant.

The V and J genes are TRBV7-6 and TRBJ2-7; D possibly corresponds to TRBD1 (6 bases). V lost 4 bases and J 0 bases, leaving 10 bases between the germline ends. The germline V gene encodes CDR1 SGHVS and CDR2 FNYEAQ. This CDR3 region has 14 residues. The CDR3 region has the DNA TGTGCCAGCAGCTGGGGGCAAGACTCCTACGAGCAGTACTTC. It specifies CASSWGQDSYEQYF. Full variable domain (outside the CDR3, taken from reference TRBV7-6 and TRBJ2-7): GAGVSQSPRYKVTKRGQDVALRCDPISGHVSLYWYRQALGQGPEFLTYFNYEAQQDKSGLPNDRFSAERPEGSISTLTIQRTEQRDSAMYRCASSWGQDSYEQYFGPGTRLTVT.

The chain couples TRBV7-2 to TRBJ2-1; tentatively, D is TRBD1 (5 bases). From germline, CDR1 is SGHTA and CDR2 FQGNSA. This CDR3 region has 10 residues. Trimming stripped 4 bases from V and 10 bases from J, with 5 bases between. CDR3 sequence: CASSSGEQFF. DNA of the CDR3: TGTGCCAGCAGCTCAGGGGAGCAGTTCTTC.

The genes are TRBV5-6 and TRBJ2-5; D perhaps matches TRBD2 (6 bases). This CDR3 comprises 15 residues. V dropped 0 bases and J dropped 1 base, with 10 bases sitting between them. Germline CDR1 is SGHDT and CDR2 is YYEEEE. CDR3 loop: CASSLGAGSQETQYF. The CDR3 DNA reads TGTGCCAGCAGCTTGGGGGCGGGGTCCCAAGAGACCCAGTACTTC.

The rearrangement links TRBV27 to TRBJ2-5, with D perhaps given as TRBD1 or TRBD2 (5 bases each). CDR1 and CDR2 from the germline V gene are MNHEY and SMNVEV (reference sequence). The CDR3 spans 14 residues. V lost 8 bases, J lost 5 bases, and 18 bases lay in between. CDR3 coding DNA: TGTGCCAGCTCGCGGTGGGGGATTGGGGAGACCCAGTACTTC. Its protein product is CASSRWGIGETQYF.

The V and J genes are TRBV6-5 and TRBJ1-2; D is uncertain. V was clipped by 0 bases and J by 0 bases, with 11 bases between them. The germline CDR1 and CDR2 sequences are MNHEY and SVGAGI. The length of the CDR3 is 16 residues. CDR3 nucleotide sequence: TGTGCCAGCAGTTACTCGATCGGGGATTCTAACTATGGCTACACCTTC. Translating gives CASSYSIGDSNYGYTF.

The chain combines TRBV19 with TRBJ1-1; tentatively, D is TRBD1 (5 bases). CDR1 LNHDA and CDR2 SQIVND come from the germline V gene (reference sequence). The CDR3 has 15 residues. With 3 bases removed from V and 0 bases from J, the gap between germline ends came to 11 bases. CDR3 DNA sequence: TGTGCCAGTAGTATTGGTTGGGGGGTGAACACTGAAGCTTTCTTT. Protein product: CASSIGWGVNTEAFF.

V gene TRBV7-9 combines with J gene TRBJ2-7; D is possibly TRBD2 (7 bases). V shed 6 bases and J shed 6 bases, with 24 bases lying between them. The germline gives CDR1 SEHNR, CDR2 FQNEAQ (reference sequence). The CDR3 totals 16 residues. The CDR3 is CASRPSWEGGLREQYF. CDR3 coding DNA: TGTGCCAGCAGGCCATCCTGGGAGGGGGGGCTTCGCGAGCAGTACTTC. The full variable domain, rest sourced from reference TRBV7-9 and TRBJ2-7, is DTGVSQNPRHKITKRGQNVTFRCDPISEHNRLYWYRQTLGQGPEFLTYFQNEAQLEKSRLLSDRFSAERPKGSFSTLEIQRTEQGDSAMYLCASRPSWEGGLREQYFGPGTRLTVT.

As for this clone: The sample holds other DNA sequences that translate to the same CDR3. The chain links TRBV27 to TRBJ2-7, with D uncertain. The V gene lost 3 bases and the J gene lost 0 bases, with 6 bases spanning the gap. The CDR3 length is 13 residues. Germline V CDR1 and CDR2: MNHEY, SMNVEV (reference sequence). The CDR3 nucleotides read TGTGCCAGCAGTTTGACGGGCTCCTACGAGCAGTACTTC. Its translation: CASSLTGSYEQYF.

The count of this clone is one. V usage is TRBV7-3 and J usage is TRBJ2-7; possible D gene TRBD1, 5 bases. V gave up 8 bases and J gave up 6 bases, with 14 bases separating them. The CDR3 is 12 residues long. Per the germline V gene, CDR1 is SGHTA and CDR2 is FQGTGA. The CDR3 region has the DNA TGTGCCAGCGGCGCAGGGTGGTTCGAGCAGTACTTC. Translated, it gives CASGAGWFEQYF.

The chain employs TRBV7-2 and TRBJ2-3, with 11 nucleotides matching TRBD2. Germline assignment: CDR1 SGHTA and CDR2 FQGNSA. The CDR3 length is 15 residues. Germline trimming cut 5 bases from V and 4 bases from J; bases unmatched to any gene: 5. The CDR3 nucleotides are TGTGCCAGCAGCCTGCTAGCGGGGGGCCCAGATACGCAGTATTTT. Its protein product is CASSLLAGGPDTQYF.